Below are 20 T cell receptor beta chains sequenced from a single sample in a study of blood T cell repertoires in COVID-19. Clones were read by immunoSEQ multiplex PCR, and TCRdb kept only the in-frame ones, dropping some. This repertoire shows about 280,000 clones, about nine tenths found once; its top ten account for just under 9%. Source material: peripheral blood. The receptors were sampled from a man aged 40-49 years with active or convalescent COVID-19.

The chain carries TRBV2 and TRBJ2-1; D not resolved. The germline gives CDR1 SNHLY, CDR2 FYNNEI. The V gene lost 1 base and the J gene lost 4 bases, with 11 bases spanning the gap. This CDR3 has 15 residues. In DNA form, the CDR3 reads TGTGCCAGCAGTGAAGACTCGTTCCTATACAATGAGCAGTTCTTC. It yields the protein CASSEDSFLYNEQFF.

The gene calls are TRBV19 and TRBJ1-5, with no clear D. Germline V gene lookup returns CDR1 LNHDA and CDR2 SQIVND (reference sequence). V was clipped by 6 bases and J by 2 bases, with 17 bases between them. The CDR3 covers 16 residues. CDR3 DNA: TGTGCCAGTAGATCCAGCCTACGGGGAGGCAATCAGCCCCAGCATTTT. Its protein product is CASRSSLRGGNQPQHF.

This chain links TRBV6-5 with TRBJ2-7, with 13 bases that match TRBD2. The CDR3 runs to 16 residues. Germline V gives CDR1 MNHEY, CDR2 SVGAGI. Germline trimming cut 2 bases from V and 2 bases from J; bases unmatched to any gene: 3. This chain's CDR3 is CASSYPGLAGTYEQYF. CDR3 coding DNA: TGTGCCAGCAGTTACCCGGGACTAGCGGGGACCTACGAGCAGTACTTC.

The chain links TRBV2 to TRBJ2-3; perhaps TRBD2 as D (6 bases). The CDR3 has 15 residues. V was shortened by 3 bases and J by 2 bases, with 12 bases between the two germline ends. Germline CDR1 is SNHLY and CDR2 is FYNNEI. The CDR3 reads CASSEMGGNTDTQYF. Written as DNA, the CDR3 is TGTGCCAGCAGTGAGATGGGGGGAAACACAGATACGCAGTATTTT.

The chain joins TRBV3-1 (or the pseudogene TRBV3-2) to TRBJ2-5; a possible D gene is TRBD2 (5 bases). The CDR3 contains 16 residues. Trimming removed 0 bases from V and 5 bases from J, with 16 bases in between. The germline V gene encodes CDR1 LGHDT and CDR2 YNNKEL (reference sequence). The DNA of the CDR3 is TGTGCCAGCAGCCAAGATACTGAGGAGGAGGTGGAGACCCAGTACTTC. It is translated as CASSQDTEEEVETQYF.

The chain uses TRBV11-2 and TRBJ2-5; TRBD2 matches at 12 bases. CDR3 size: 16 residues. Looked up from germline, CDR1 is SGHAT and CDR2 is FQNNGV. V lost 3 bases and J lost 5; bases outside the gene matches: 7. In nucleotides, the CDR3 is TGTGCCAGCAGCTTCCTAGCGGGGGGGCCGGTGGAGACCCAGTACTTC. This codes for CASSFLAGGPVETQYF.

The rearrangement uses TRBV7-7 and TRBJ2-2, with 8 bases matching TRBD1. The CDR3 has 18 amino acids. Trimming at V came to 5 bases and at J to 2 bases, leaving 13 bases not matched to a gene. Germline V gene lookup returns CDR1 SSHAT and CDR2 FNYEAQ (reference sequence). The CDR3 coding sequence is TGTGCCAGCAGCCTCAGTTACCACAGGGGGATCAACACCGGGGAGCTGTTTTTT. This translates into CASSLSYHRGINTGELFF.

A few counts support this clone. V is TRBV28 and J is TRBJ1-6; D gene uncertain. Between the trimmed V and J ends, which lost 2 bases and 5 bases, there was a span of 10 bases. The CDR3 consists of 15 residues. Germline-derived CDR1 and CDR2 are MDHEN and SYDVKM. CDR3 loop: CASSLDQANNSPLHF. CDR3 bases: TGTGCCAGCAGTTTAGATCAGGCAAATAATTCACCCCTCCACTTT.

V usage is TRBV3-1 (or the pseudogene TRBV3-2) and J usage is TRBJ1-1; 7 bases line up with TRBD1. The junction had 5 bases not matched to a gene; V was cut back by 2 bases and J by 5 bases. Germline V gene lookup returns CDR1 LGHDT and CDR2 YNNKEL (reference sequence). The CDR3 is made up of 14 amino acids. This CDR3 is CASSQQTGMTEAFF. In nucleotides, the CDR3 is TGTGCCAGCAGCCAACAGACAGGGATGACTGAAGCTTTCTTT.

This clone was found a few times. This sequence joins TRBV27 and TRBJ2-1, with 9 bases aligning to TRBD2. The CDR3 runs 15 residues. Losses at the gene ends were 2 bases for V and 6 bases for J; bases not matched to a gene: 5. From germline, CDR1 is MNHEY and CDR2 SMNVEV (reference sequence). Here the CDR3 reads CASSLVAGVGNEQFF. The DNA of the CDR3 is TGTGCCAGCAGTTTAGTAGCGGGAGTGGGCAATGAGCAGTTCTTC.

The genes are TRBV6-5 and TRBJ1-1, with D possibly matching TRBD1 (5 bases). Trimming took 0 bases from V and 5 from J, leaving 10 bases between them. The germline gives CDR1 MNHEY, CDR2 SVGAGI. This CDR3 contains 14 residues. This CDR3 reads CASSYSGGGTEAFF. The CDR3 DNA is TGTGCCAGCAGTTACTCCGGGGGGGGGACTGAAGCTTTCTTT.

This chain links TRBV9 with TRBJ1-1; TRBD1 might be the D (6 bases). Germline V gene sequence: CDR1 SGDLS, CDR2 YYNGEE. V shed 6 bases and J shed 3 bases, with 21 bases lying between them. The CDR3 is 16 amino acids. The CDR3 spells CASTPTSAGADTEAFF. The DNA for the CDR3 is TGTGCCAGCACCCCTACTTCGGCAGGGGCGGACACTGAAGCTTTCTTT. Full variable domain (rest looked up from reference TRBV9 and TRBJ1-1): DSGVTQTPKHLITATGQRVTLRCSPRSGDLSVYWYQQSLDQGLQFLIQYYNGEERAKGNILERFSAQQFPDLHSELNLSSLELGDSALYFCASTPTSAGADTEAFFGQGTRLTVV.

This rearrangement joins TRBV5-1 to TRBJ1-2; 10 bases match TRBD1. The CDR3 spans 15 residues. Germline V CDR1 and CDR2: SGHRS, YFSETQ. The trim removed 3 bases at V and 2 bases at J, leaving 4 bases unmatched. Here the CDR3 DNA reads TGCGCCAGCAGCTCACGGACAGGGGGAAACTATGGCTACACCTTC. Encoded protein: CASSSRTGGNYGYTF. The entire variable domain, with the rest obtained from reference TRBV5-1 and TRBJ1-2, is as follows: KAGVTQTPRYLIKTRGQQVTLSCSPISGHRSVSWYQQTPGQGLQFLFEYFSETQRNKGNFPGRFSGRQFSNSRSEMNVSTLELGDSALYLCASSSRTGGNYGYTFGSGTRLTVV.

V and J are TRBV27 and TRBJ1-4; D gene ambiguous. The V end was cut by 0 bases, the J end by 5 bases, with 13 bases between. The CDR3 consists of 16 residues. Germline V gene sequence: CDR1 MNHEY, CDR2 SMNVEV (reference sequence). The CDR3 DNA reads TGTGCCAGCAGTTTATCGATTGGGCTGGTGAATGAAAAACTGTTTTTT. Its protein is CASSLSIGLVNEKLFF.

CDR3: CASSSGGGTEAFF. The CDR3, as DNA: TGTGCCAGCAGTTCTGGGGGGGGCACTGAAGCTTTCTTT. The V gene is TRBV27, the J gene TRBJ1-1, with TRBD1 as a possible D gene (5 bases). Germline V gene data show CDR1 as MNHEY and CDR2 as SMNVEV (reference sequence). The length of the CDR3 is 13 residues. Trimming stripped 4 bases from V and 4 bases from J, with 10 bases between.

The chain uses TRBV27 and TRBJ2-7; D is perhaps TRBD1 (6 bases). The CDR3 spans 14 residues. The ends were cut back, 2 bases at V and 3 bases at J, with 11 bases in the middle. The germline CDR1 and CDR2 sequences are MNHEY and SMNVEV (reference sequence). The CDR3 reads CASSLRGHLYEQYF. Written as DNA, the CDR3 is TGTGCCAGCAGTTTACGGGGACACCTCTACGAGCAGTACTTC.

The rearrangement links TRBV6-6 to TRBJ1-5, with TRBD1 matching 9 bases. The V and J ends lost 5 bases and 5 bases, in that order; junction bases with no gene match: 7. The germline V gene encodes CDR1 MNHNY and CDR2 SVGAGI (reference sequence). The CDR3 is 15 residues long. The CDR3 sequence: CASSHTGGAHQPQHF. Written as DNA, the CDR3 is TGTGCCAGCAGTCACACAGGGGGCGCGCATCAGCCCCAGCATTTT.

The chain recombines TRBV4-1 with TRBJ2-1; 9 nucleotides agree with TRBD2. Losses at the gene ends were 2 bases for V and 7 bases for J; bases not matched to a gene: 15. The CDR3 is 18 amino acids. CDR1 MGHRA and CDR2 YSYEKL come from the germline V gene. CDR3 nucleotide sequence: TGCGCCAGCAGCCAAAGGTTCCCTCCGGGCGGGGGGGGGAATGAGCAGTTCTTC. This codes for CASSQRFPPGGGGNEQFF.

As regards this clone: Compared with germline, one end of the junction differs, possibly owing to a read error. This chain links TRBV7-7 with TRBJ2-1, with 7 bases aligning to TRBD2. The length of the CDR3 is 12 residues. CDR1 and CDR2 from the germline V gene are SSHAT and FNYEAQ (reference sequence). The CDR3 DNA follows: TGTGCTAGCAGCCGCCTGACTAGCGAGCAGTTCTTC. Translation gives CASSRLTSEQFF.

The chain couples TRBV5-1 to TRBJ1-1; D not certain. Trimming removed 5 bases at V and 5 bases at J, with 19 bases between. This CDR3 is 15 amino acids long. CDR1 SGHRS and CDR2 YFSETQ come from the germline V gene. Written as DNA, the CDR3 is TGCGCCAGCAGTTACGGGGAGGGAGGAGTAACTGAAGCTTTCTTT. Its translation is CASSYGEGGVTEAFF.